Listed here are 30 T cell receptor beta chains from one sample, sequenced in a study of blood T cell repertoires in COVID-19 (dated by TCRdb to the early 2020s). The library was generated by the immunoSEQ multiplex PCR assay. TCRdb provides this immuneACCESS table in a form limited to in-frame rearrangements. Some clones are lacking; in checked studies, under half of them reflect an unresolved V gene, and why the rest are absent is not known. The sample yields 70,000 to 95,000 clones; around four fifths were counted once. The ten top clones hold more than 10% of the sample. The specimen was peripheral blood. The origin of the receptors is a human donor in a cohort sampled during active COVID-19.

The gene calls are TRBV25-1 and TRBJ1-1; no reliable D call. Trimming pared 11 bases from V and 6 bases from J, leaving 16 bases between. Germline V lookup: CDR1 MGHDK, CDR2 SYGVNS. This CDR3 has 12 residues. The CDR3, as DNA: TGTGCCTCCGAACGCGGTAATGCTGAAGCTTTCTTT. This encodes CASERGNAEAFF.

CDR3 region: CASTRGGGLYEQYF. The CDR3 DNA reads as TGTGCCAGCACCCGGGGCGGGGGCCTATACGAGCAGTACTTC. This chain links TRBV28 with TRBJ2-7; tentative D call: TRBD2 (7 bases). Looked up from germline, CDR1 is MDHEN and CDR2 is SYDVKM. The V and J ends lost 7 bases and 4 bases respectively, with 17 bases between them. The CDR3 covers 14 residues.

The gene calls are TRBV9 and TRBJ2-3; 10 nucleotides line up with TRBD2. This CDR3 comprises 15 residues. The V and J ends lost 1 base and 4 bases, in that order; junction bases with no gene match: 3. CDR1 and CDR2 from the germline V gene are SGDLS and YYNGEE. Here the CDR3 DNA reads TGTGCCAGCAGCGTACTAGCGGGGGAGCCAGATACGCAGTATTTT. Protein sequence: CASSVLAGEPDTQYF.

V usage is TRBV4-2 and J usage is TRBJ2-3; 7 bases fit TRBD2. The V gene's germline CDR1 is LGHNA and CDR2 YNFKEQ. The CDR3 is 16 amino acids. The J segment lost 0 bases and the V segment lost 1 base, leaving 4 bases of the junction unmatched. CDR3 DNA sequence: TGTGCCAGCAGCCAAGGACTAGCTGCTAGCACAGATACGCAGTATTTT. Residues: CASSQGLAASTDTQYF.

CDR3 nucleotide sequence: TGCGCCAGCAGCTTCCTAGGGAGAAGCTCCTACGAGCAGTACTTC. Protein sequence: CASSFLGRSSYEQYF. V and J are TRBV5-1 and TRBJ2-7; possible D gene TRBD2, 5 bases. The V gene's germline CDR1 is SGHRS and CDR2 YFSETQ. V was shortened by 2 bases and J by 0 bases, with 12 bases between the two germline ends. The CDR3 runs 15 residues.

The CDR3 spells CASSPQMFDTQYF. The CDR3 DNA reads as TGTGCCAGCAGTCCACAGATGTTTGATACGCAGTATTTT. The rearrangement links TRBV2 to TRBJ2-3; D uncertain. The germline CDR1 and CDR2 sequences are SNHLY and FYNNEI. The CDR3 spans 13 residues. V lost 5 bases to trimming and J lost 6 bases, with 12 bases between them.

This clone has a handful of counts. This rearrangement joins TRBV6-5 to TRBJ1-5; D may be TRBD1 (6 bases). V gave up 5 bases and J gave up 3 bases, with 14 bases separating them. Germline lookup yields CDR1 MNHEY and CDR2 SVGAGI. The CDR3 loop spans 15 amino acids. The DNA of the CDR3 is TGTGCCAGCAGTCCCCAGAGGGGGTCCAATCAGCCCCAGCATTTT. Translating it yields CASSPQRGSNQPQHF.

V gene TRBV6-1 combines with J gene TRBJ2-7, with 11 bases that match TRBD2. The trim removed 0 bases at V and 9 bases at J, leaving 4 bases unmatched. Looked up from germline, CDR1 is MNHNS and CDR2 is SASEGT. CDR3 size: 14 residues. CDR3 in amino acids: CASSEARLAGLQYF. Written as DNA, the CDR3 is TGTGCCAGCAGTGAAGCCAGACTAGCGGGGTTGCAGTACTTC.

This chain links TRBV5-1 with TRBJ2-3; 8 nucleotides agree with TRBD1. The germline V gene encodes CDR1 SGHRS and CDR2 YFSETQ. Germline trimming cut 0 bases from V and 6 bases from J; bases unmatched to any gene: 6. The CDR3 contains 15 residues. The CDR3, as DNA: TGCGCCAGCAGCTTGGCCCTCAGGGGGCCTGATACGCAGTATTTT. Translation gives CASSLALRGPDTQYF.

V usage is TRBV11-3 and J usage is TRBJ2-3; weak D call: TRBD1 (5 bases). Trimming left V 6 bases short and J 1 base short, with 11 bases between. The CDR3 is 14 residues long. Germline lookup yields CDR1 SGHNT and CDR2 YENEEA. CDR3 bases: TGTGCCAGCAGTTACCAAGGGGGCACAGATACGCAGTATTTT. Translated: CASSYQGGTDTQYF.

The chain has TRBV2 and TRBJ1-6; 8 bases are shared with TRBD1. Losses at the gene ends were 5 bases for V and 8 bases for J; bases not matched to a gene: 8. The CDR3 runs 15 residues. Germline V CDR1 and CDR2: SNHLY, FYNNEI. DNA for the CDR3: TGTGCCAGCAGTCTGACAGGGGCGCAAGATTCACCCCTCCACTTT. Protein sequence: CASSLTGAQDSPLHF. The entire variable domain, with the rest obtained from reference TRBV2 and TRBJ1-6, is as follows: EPEVTQTPSHQVTQMGQEVILRCVPISNHLYFYWYRQILGQKVEFLVSFYNNEISEKSEIFDDQFSVERPDGSNFTLKIRSTKLEDSAMYFCASSLTGAQDSPLHFGNGTRLTVT.

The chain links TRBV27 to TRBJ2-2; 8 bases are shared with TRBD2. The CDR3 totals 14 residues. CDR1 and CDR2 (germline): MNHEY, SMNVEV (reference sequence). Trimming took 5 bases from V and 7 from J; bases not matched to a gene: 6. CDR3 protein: CASSIGGGRGELFF. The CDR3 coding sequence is TGTGCCAGCAGTATCGGGGGGGGCCGCGGGGAGCTGTTTTTT.

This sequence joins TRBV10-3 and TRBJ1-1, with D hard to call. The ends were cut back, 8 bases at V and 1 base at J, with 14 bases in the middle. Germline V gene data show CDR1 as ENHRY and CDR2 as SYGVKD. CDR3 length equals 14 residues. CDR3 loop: CAIGGEGWNTEAFF. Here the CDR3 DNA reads TGTGCCATCGGAGGAGAAGGATGGAACACTGAAGCTTTCTTT.

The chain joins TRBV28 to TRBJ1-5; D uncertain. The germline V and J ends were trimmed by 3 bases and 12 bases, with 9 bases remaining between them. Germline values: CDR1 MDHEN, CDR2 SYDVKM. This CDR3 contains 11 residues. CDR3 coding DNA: TGTGCCAGCAGTTTGGCCGGGTTCCAGCATTTT. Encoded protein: CASSLAGFQHF.

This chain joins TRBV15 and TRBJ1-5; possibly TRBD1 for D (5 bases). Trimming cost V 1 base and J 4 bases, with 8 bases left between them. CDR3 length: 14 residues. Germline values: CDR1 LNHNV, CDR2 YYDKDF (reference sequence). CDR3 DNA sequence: TGTGCCACCAGCAGAGGGGGCGGTAATCAGCCCCAGCATTTT. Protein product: CATSRGGGNQPQHF.

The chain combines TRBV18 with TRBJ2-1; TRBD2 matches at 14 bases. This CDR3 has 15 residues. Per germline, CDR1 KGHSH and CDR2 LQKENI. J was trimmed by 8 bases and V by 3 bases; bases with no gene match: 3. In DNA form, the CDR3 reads TGTGCCAGCTCACCCCCGGGACTAGCGGGGGATGAGCAGTTCTTC. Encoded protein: CASSPPGLAGDEQFF.

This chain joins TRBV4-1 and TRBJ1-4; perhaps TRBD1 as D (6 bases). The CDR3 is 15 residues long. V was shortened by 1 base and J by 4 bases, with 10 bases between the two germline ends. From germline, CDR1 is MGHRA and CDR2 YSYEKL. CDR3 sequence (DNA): TGCGCCAGCAGCCAAGCGGACAGTTATAATGAAAAACTGTTTTTT. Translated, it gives CASSQADSYNEKLFF.

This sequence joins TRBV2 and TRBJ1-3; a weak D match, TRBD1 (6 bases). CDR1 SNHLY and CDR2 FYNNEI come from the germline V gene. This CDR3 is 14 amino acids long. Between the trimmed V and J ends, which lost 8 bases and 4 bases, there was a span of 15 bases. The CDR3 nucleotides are TGTGCCAGCTGCGCGAACAGGGAAGGAAACACCATATATTTT. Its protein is CASCANREGNTIYF.

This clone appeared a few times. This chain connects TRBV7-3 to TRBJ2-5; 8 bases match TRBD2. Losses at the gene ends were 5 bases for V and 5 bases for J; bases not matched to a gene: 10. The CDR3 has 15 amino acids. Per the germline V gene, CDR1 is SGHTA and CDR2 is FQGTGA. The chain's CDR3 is CASSPGLVFGETQYF. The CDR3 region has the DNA TGTGCCAGCAGCCCGGGACTAGTTTTTGGCGAGACCCAGTACTTC.

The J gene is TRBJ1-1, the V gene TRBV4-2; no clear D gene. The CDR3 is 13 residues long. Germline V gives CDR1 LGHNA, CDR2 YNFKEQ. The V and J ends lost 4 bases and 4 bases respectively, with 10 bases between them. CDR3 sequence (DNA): TGTGCCAGCAGCCCCCGGGAGTTCACTGAAGCTTTCTTT. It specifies CASSPREFTEAFF.

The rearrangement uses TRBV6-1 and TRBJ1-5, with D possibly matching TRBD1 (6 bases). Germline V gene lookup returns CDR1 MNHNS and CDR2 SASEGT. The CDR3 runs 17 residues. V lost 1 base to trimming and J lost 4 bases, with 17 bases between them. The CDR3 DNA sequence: TGTGCCAGCAGTGAAGTATTACAGGGAGGGATGAATCAGCCCCAGCATTTT. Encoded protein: CASSEVLQGGMNQPQHF.

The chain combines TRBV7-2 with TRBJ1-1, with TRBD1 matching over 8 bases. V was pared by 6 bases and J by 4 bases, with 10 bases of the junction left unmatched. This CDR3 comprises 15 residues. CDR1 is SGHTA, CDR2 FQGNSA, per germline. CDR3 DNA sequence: TGTGCCAGCAGACGGACGGGACAGGCGAGCACTGAAGCTTTCTTT. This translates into CASRRTGQASTEAFF.

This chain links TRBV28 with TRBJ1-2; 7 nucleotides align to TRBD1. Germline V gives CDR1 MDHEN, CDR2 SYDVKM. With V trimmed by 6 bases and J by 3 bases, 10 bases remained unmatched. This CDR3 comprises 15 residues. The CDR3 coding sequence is TGTGCCAGCAGAGCCCTGGGGCAGGGGGACTATGGCTACACCTTC. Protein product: CASRALGQGDYGYTF.

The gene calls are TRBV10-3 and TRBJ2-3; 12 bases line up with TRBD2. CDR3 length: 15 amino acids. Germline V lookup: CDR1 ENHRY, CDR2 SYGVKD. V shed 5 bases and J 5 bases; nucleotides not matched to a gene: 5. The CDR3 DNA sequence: TGTGCCATCAGTCGAGGACTAGCGGGGATAGATACGCAGTATTTT. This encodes CAISRGLAGIDTQYF.

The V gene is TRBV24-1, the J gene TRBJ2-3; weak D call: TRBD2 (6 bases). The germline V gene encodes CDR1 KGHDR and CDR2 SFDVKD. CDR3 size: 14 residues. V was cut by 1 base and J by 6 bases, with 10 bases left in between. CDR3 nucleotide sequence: TGTGCCACCAGTGATTTAGGGAGGTTGGATACGCAGTATTTT. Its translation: CATSDLGRLDTQYF.

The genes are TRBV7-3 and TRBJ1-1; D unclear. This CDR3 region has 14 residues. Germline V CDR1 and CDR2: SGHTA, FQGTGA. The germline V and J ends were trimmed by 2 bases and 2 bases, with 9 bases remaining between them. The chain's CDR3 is CASSLEPTNTEAFF. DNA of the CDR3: TGTGCCAGCAGCTTAGAACCCACAAACACTGAAGCTTTCTTT.

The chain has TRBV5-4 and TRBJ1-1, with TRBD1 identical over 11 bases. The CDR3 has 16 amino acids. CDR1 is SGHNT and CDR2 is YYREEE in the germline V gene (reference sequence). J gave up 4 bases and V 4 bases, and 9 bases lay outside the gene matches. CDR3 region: CASSPRTGGAGTEAFF. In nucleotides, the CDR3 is TGTGCCAGCAGCCCCCGGACAGGGGGCGCGGGCACTGAAGCTTTCTTT.

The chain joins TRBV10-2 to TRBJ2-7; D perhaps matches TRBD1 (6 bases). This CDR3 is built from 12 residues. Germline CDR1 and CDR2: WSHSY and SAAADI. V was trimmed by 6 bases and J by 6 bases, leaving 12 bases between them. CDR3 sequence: CASSSQGSEQYF. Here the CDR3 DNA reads TGCGCCAGCAGCTCACAGGGCTCCGAGCAGTACTTC.

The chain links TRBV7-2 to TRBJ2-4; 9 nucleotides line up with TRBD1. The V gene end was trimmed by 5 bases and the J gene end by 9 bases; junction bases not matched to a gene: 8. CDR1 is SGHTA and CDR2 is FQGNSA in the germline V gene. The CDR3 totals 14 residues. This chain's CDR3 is CASSAMGQGGIQYF. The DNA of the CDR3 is TGTGCCAGCAGCGCAATGGGACAGGGCGGCATTCAGTACTTC. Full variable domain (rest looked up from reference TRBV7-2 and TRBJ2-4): GAGVSQSPSNKVTEKGKDVELRCDPISGHTALYWYRQSLGQGLEFLIYFQGNSAPDKSGLPSDRFSAERTGGSVSTLTIQRTQQEDSAVYLCASSAMGQGGIQYFGAGTRLSVL.

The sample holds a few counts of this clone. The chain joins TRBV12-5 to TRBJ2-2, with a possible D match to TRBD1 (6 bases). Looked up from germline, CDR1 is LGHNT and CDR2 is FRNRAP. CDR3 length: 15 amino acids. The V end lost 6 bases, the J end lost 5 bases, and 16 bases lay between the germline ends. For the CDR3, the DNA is TGTGCTAGTGGAATGGAACAGGGTCGAACCGGGGAGCTGTTTTTT. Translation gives CASGMEQGRTGELFF.